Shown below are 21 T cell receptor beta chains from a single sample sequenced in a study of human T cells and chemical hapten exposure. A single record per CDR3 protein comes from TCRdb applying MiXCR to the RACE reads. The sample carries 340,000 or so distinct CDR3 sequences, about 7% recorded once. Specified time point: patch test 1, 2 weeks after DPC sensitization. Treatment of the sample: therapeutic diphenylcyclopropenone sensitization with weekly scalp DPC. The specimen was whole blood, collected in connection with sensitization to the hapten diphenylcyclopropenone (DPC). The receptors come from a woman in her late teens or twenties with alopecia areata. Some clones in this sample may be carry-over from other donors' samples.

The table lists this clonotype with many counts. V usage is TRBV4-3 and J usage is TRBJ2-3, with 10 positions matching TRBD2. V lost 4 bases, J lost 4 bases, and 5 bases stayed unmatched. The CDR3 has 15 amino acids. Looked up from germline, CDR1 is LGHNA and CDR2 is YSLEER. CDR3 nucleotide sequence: TGCGCCAGCAGCCGAGAACTAGCGGGATCAGATACGCAGTATTTT. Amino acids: CASSRELAGSDTQYF.

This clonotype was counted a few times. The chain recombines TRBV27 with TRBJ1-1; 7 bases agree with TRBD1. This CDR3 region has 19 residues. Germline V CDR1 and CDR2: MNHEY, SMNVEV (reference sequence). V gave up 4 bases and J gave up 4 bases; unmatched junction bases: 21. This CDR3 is CASSSLFFRDAGGVTEAFF. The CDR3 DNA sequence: TGTGCCAGCAGTTCCCTCTTCTTTAGGGATGCAGGGGGGGTCACTGAAGCTTTCTTT.

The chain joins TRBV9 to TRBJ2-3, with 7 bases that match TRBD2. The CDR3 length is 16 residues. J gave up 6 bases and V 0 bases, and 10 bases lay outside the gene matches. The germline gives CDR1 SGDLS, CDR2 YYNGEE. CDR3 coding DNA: TGTGCCAGCAGCGTAGAAGGACGGGGGGAGTTCGATACGCAGTATTTT. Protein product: CASSVEGRGEFDTQYF.

CDR3 nucleotides: TGCGCCAGCAGCTTGGGCCCCCTCCTGATTTCGAACACCGGGGAGCTGTTTTTT. This codes for CASSLGPLLISNTGELFF. This sequence joins TRBV5-1 and TRBJ2-2; no clear D. Germline assignment: CDR1 SGHRS and CDR2 YFSETQ. The CDR3 consists of 18 residues. Trimming left V 0 bases short and J 0 bases short, with 15 bases between.

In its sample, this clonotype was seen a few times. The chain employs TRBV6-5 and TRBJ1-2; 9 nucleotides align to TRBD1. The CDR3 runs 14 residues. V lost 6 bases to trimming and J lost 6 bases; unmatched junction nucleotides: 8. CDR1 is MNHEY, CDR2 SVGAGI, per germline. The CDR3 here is CASRLTGGRDGYTF. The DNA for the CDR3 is TGTGCCAGCAGACTCACAGGGGGCCGGGATGGCTACACCTTC.

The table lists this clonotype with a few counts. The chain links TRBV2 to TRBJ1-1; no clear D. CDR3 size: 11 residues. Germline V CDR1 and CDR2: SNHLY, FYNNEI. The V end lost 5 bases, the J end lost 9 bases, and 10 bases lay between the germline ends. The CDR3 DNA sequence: TGTGCCAGCAGTATATCCCCAAAAGCTTTCTTT. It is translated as CASSISPKAFF.

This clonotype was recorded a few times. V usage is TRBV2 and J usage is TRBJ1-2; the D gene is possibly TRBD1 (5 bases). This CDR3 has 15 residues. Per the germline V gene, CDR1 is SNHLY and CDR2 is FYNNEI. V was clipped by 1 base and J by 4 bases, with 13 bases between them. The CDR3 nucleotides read TGTGCCAGCAGTGAAGAGGGAGGGGTCTTCTATGGCTACACCTTC. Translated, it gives CASSEEGGVFYGYTF.

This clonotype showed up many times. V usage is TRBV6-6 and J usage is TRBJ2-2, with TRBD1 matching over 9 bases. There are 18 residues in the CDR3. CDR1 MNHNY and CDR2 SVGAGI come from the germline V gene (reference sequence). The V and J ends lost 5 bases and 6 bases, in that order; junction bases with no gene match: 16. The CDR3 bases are TGTGCCAGCAGTGGACAGGGGCGTACGGTTAGAAGCTCCGGGGAGCTGTTTTTT. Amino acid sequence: CASSGQGRTVRSSGELFF.

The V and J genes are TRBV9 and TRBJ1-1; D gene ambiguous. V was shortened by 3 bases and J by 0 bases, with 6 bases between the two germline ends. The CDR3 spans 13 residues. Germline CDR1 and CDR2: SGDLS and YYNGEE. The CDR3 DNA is TGTGCCAGCAGCGAAGACCTGAACACTGAAGCTTTCTTT. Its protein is CASSEDLNTEAFF.

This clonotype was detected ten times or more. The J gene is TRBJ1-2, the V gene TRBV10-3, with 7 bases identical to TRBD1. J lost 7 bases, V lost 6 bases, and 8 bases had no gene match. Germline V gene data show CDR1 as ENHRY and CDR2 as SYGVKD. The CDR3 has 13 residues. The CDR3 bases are TGTGCCATCAGGACAGGGTCCCCCTCTGGCTACACCTTC. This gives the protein CAIRTGSPSGYTF.

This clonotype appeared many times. CDR3 nucleotide sequence: TGCAGCGCAGTTAGCGGGGGGCATACAGATACGCAGTATTTT. Translation: CSAVSGGHTDTQYF. The chain carries TRBV29-1 and TRBJ2-3, with 10 bases identical to TRBD2. The V gene end was trimmed by 7 bases and the J gene end by 3 bases; junction bases not matched to a gene: 7. The CDR3 is made up of 14 amino acids. Per germline, CDR1 SQVTM and CDR2 ANQGSEA.

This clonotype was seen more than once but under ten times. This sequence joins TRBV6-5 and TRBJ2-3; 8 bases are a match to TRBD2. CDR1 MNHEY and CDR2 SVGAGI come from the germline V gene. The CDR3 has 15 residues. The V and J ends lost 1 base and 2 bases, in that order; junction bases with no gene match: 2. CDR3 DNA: TGTGCCAGCAGTTACTGGCGGGGGGCCACAGATACGCAGTATTTT. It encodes CASSYWRGATDTQYF.

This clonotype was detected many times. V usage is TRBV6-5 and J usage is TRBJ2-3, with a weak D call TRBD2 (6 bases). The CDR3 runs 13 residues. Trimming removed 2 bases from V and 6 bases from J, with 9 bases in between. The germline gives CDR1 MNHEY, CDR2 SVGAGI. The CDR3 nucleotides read TGTGCCAGCAGTTACCGGAGGGCGGATACGCAGTATTTT. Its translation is CASSYRRADTQYF.

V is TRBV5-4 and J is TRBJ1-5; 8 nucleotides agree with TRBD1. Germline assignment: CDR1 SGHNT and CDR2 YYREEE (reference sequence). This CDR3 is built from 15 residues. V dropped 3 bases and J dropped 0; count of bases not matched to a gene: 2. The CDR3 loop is CASSSTGDSNQPQHF. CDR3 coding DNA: TGTGCCAGCAGCTCGACAGGGGATAGCAATCAGCCCCAGCATTTT.

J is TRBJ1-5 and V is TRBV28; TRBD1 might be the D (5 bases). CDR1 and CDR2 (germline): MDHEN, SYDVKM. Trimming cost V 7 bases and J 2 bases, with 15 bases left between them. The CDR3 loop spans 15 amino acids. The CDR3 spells CASTLGQYGNQPQHF. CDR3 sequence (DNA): TGTGCCAGCACCCTAGGACAATACGGCAATCAGCCCCAGCATTTT.

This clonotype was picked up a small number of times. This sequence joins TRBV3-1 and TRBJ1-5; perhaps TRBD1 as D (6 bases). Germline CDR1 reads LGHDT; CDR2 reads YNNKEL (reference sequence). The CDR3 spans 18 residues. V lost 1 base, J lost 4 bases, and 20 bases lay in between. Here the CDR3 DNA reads TGTGCCAGCAGCCAAGCCGCCACAGGGAAAACAGAAAATCAGCCCCAGCATTTT. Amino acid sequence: CASSQAATGKTENQPQHF.

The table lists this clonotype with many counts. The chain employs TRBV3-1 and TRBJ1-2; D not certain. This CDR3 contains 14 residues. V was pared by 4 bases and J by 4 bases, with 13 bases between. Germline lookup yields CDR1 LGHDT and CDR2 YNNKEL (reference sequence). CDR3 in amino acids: CASSPEADRYGYTF. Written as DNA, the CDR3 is TGTGCCAGCAGCCCTGAAGCAGACCGCTATGGCTACACCTTC.

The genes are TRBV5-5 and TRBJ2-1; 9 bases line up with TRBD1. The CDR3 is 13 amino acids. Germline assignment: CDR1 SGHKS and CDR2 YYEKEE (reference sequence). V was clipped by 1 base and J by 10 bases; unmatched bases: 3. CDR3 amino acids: CASSLSTGGEQFF. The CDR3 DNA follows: TGTGCCAGCAGCTTGTCAACAGGGGGCGAGCAGTTCTTC.

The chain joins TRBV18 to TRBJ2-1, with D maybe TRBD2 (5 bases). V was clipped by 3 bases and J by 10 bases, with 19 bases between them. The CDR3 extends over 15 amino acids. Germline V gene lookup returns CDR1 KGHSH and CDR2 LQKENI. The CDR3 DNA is TGTGCCAGCTCACCCCAGGAAGGGCTTCGCGGGGAGCAGTTCTTC. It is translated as CASSPQEGLRGEQFF.

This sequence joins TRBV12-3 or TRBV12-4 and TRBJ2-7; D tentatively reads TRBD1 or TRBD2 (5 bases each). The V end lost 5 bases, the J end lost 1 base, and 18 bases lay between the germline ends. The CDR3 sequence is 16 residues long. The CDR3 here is CASSKAGTAGSYEQYF. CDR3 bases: TGTGCCAGCAGTAAGGCCGGGACCGCCGGATCCTACGAGCAGTACTTC.

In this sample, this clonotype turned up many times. This chain's CDR3 is CSVQGPSPGGLEAFF. The CDR3 nucleotides are TGCAGCGTACAGGGTCCCTCGCCAGGGGGCTTGGAAGCTTTCTTT. The J gene is TRBJ1-1, the V gene TRBV29-1; 8 bases map to TRBD1. Germline assignment: CDR1 SQVTM and CDR2 ANQGSEA. This CDR3 comprises 15 residues. Trimming cost V 6 bases and J 8 bases; bases outside gene matches: 17. The full variable domain, rest sourced from reference TRBV29-1 and TRBJ1-1, is SAVISQKPSRDICQRGTSLTIQCQVDSQVTMMFWYRQQPGQSLTLIATANQGSEATYESGFVIDKFPISRPNLTFSTLTVSNMSPEDSSIYLCSVQGPSPGGLEAFFGQGTRLTVV.